These 20 T cell receptor beta chains were all obtained from the same sample, sequenced in a study of T cell responses to AZD1222 COVID-19 vaccine. Method: immunoSEQ multiplex PCR; TCRdb's copy keeps in-frame clones and lacks some. The table has 150,000 or so clones, approximately 90% seen once. Specimen: peripheral blood, collected 28 days after the second AZD1222 dose. All receptors derive from an adult who received the AZD1222 COVID-19 vaccine.

V usage is TRBV7-2 and J usage is TRBJ2-1, with 8 bases matching TRBD2. Germline V gives CDR1 SGHTA, CDR2 FQGNSA. Germline trimming cut 6 bases from V and 8 bases from J; bases unmatched to any gene: 9. The CDR3 sequence is 14 residues long. The CDR3 region has the DNA TGTGCCAGCAGACCCCCGGGAGCGGGGGATGAGCAGTTCTTC. Translated, it gives CASRPPGAGDEQFF. The full variable domain, completed using reference TRBV7-2 and TRBJ2-1, is GAGVSQSPSNKVTEKGKDVELRCDPISGHTALYWYRQSLGQGLEFLIYFQGNSAPDKSGLPSDRFSAERTGGSVSTLTIQRTQQEDSAVYLCASRPPGAGDEQFFGPGTRLTVL.

The chain employs TRBV12-3 or TRBV12-4 and TRBJ1-2; D call uncertain. Trimming left V 3 bases short and J 5 bases short, with 7 bases between. The CDR3 covers 12 residues. The CDR3 DNA reads TGTGCCAGCAGTTTGTCCCTATATGGCTACACCTTC. The encoded protein is CASSLSLYGYTF.

This chain links TRBV4-2 with TRBJ2-3; D unclear. The CDR3 contains 17 residues. The V end was cut by 0 bases, the J end by 1 base, with 14 bases between. Germline loops: CDR1 LGHNA, CDR2 YNFKEQ. The CDR3 reads CASSQEQPGKGTDTQYF. CDR3 sequence (DNA): TGTGCCAGCAGCCAAGAGCAGCCGGGTAAAGGCACAGATACGCAGTATTTT.

This rearrangement joins TRBV9 to TRBJ1-1; D gene uncertain. Looked up from germline, CDR1 is SGDLS and CDR2 is YYNGEE. Trimming shortened V by 1 base and J by 1 base, and 5 bases separated the two germline ends. The CDR3 has 13 residues. As DNA, the CDR3 is TGTGCCAGCAGCGTATCCGGGAACACTGAAGCTTTCTTT. The encoded protein is CASSVSGNTEAFF.

This clone was seen once. The V and J genes are TRBV6-5 and TRBJ1-6; D is unclear. V was trimmed by 5 bases and J by 10 bases, leaving 18 bases between them. Germline-derived CDR1 and CDR2 are MNHEY and SVGAGI. CDR3 size: 15 residues. Here the CDR3 reads CASSLFQPLRSPLHF. The CDR3 bases are TGTGCCAGCAGTCTGTTCCAACCCCTAAGGTCACCCCTCCACTTT.

This chain links TRBV27 with TRBJ1-6; D not certain. V dropped 5 bases and J dropped 8 bases, with 13 bases sitting between them. Germline V gene lookup returns CDR1 MNHEY and CDR2 SMNVEV (reference sequence). This CDR3 is 14 amino acids long. For the CDR3, the DNA is TGTGCCAGCAGTGCCCGCCGATCTGATTCACCCCTCCACTTT. Its translation: CASSARRSDSPLHF.

The V gene is TRBV2, the J gene TRBJ1-1; 7 nucleotides align to TRBD1. Germline V gene sequence: CDR1 SNHLY, CDR2 FYNNEI. The trim removed 8 bases at V and 6 bases at J, leaving 6 bases unmatched. This CDR3 has 12 amino acids. CDR3: CASDRDTPEAFF. In nucleotides, the CDR3 is TGTGCCAGCGACAGGGATACCCCTGAAGCTTTCTTT.

The chain has TRBV6-1 and TRBJ2-7, with D possibly matching TRBD2 (5 bases). In germline, CDR1 is MNHNS, CDR2 SASEGT. The V and J ends lost 2 bases and 2 bases respectively, with 7 bases between them. This CDR3 comprises 13 residues. Written as DNA, the CDR3 is TGTGCCAGCAGTGAACGGGGAGCCTACGAGCAGTACTTC. This translates into CASSERGAYEQYF.

V and J are TRBV19 and TRBJ1-3, with unresolved D. The V and J ends lost 3 bases and 2 bases respectively, with 17 bases between them. The germline V gene has CDR1 LNHDA and CDR2 SQIVND (reference sequence). This CDR3 contains 17 residues. CDR3 amino acids: CASSINTPGGAGNTIYF. In DNA, the CDR3 is TGTGCCAGTAGTATTAATACCCCCGGCGGAGCTGGAAACACCATATATTTT.

For the CDR3, the DNA is TGTGCCAGCAGCCAAAGGGGGGCGGGGGAAAAACTGTTTTTT. Protein product: CASSQRGAGEKLFF. The chain couples TRBV4-2 to TRBJ1-4, with D perhaps matching TRBD1 (6 bases). V lost 2 bases to trimming and J lost 8 bases, with 12 bases between them. The CDR3 consists of 14 residues. The V gene's germline CDR1 is LGHNA and CDR2 YNFKEQ.

This chain links TRBV15 with TRBJ2-1; D possibly corresponds to TRBD2 (6 bases). The CDR3 sequence is 15 residues long. Germline V lookup: CDR1 LNHNV, CDR2 YYDKDF (reference sequence). Trimming pared 1 base from V and 0 bases from J, leaving 7 bases between. For the CDR3, the DNA is TGTGCCACCAGCAGAGTGGGGGGCTCCTACAATGAGCAGTTCTTC. Protein: CATSRVGGSYNEQFF.

The chain joins TRBV5-1 to TRBJ1-2; 7 bases fit TRBD1. The length of the CDR3 is 14 residues. V gave up 4 bases and J gave up 0 bases; unmatched junction bases: 3. Per the germline V gene, CDR1 is SGHRS and CDR2 is YFSETQ. The DNA for the CDR3 is TGCGCCAGCAGCGTCGACAGGGCTAACTATGGCTACACCTTC. Translation gives CASSVDRANYGYTF.

The rearrangement links TRBV7-3 to TRBJ1-5; D perhaps matches TRBD1 (6 bases). The germline CDR1 and CDR2 sequences are SGHTA and FQGTGA. V shed 5 bases and J shed 3 bases, with 14 bases lying between them. The CDR3 has 15 amino acids. CDR3 DNA: TGTGCCAGCAGCCAATATCCGGGACACAATCAGCCCCAGCATTTT. Its translation: CASSQYPGHNQPQHF.

The chain combines TRBV15 with TRBJ2-3; 12 nucleotides agree with TRBD2. The CDR3 length is 15 residues. V lost 9 bases to trimming and J lost 5 bases; unmatched junction nucleotides: 9. Germline CDR1 reads LNHNV; CDR2 reads YYDKDF (reference sequence). The CDR3 coding sequence is TGTGCCACACAAAAGGGACTAGCGGGTGGAGATACGCAGTATTTT. Its protein product is CATQKGLAGGDTQYF.

The V and J genes are TRBV11-2 and TRBJ2-1; 10 bases line up with TRBD1. Germline values: CDR1 SGHAT, CDR2 FQNNGV. This CDR3 is built from 18 residues. J was trimmed by 5 bases and V by 5 bases; bases with no gene match: 15. This CDR3 is CASSRLVPGQGVNNEQFF. CDR3 in DNA: TGTGCCAGCAGCCGATTAGTCCCCGGACAGGGGGTCAACAATGAGCAGTTCTTC.

The chain recombines TRBV5-4 with TRBJ2-7; D not certain. This CDR3 has 13 amino acids. Germline CDR1 SGHNT, CDR2 YYREEE (reference sequence). The ends were cut back, 3 bases at V and 0 bases at J, with 7 bases in the middle. CDR3 nucleotide sequence: TGTGCCAGCAGCTCAGGTGTCTCCTACGAGCAGTACTTC. It encodes CASSSGVSYEQYF.

V is TRBV28 and J is TRBJ2-3; unclear D gene. Trimming left V 4 bases short and J 4 bases short, with 9 bases between. Germline V gene lookup returns CDR1 MDHEN and CDR2 SYDVKM. This CDR3 has 13 residues. The CDR3 here is CASSSNVPDTQYF. CDR3 sequence (DNA): TGTGCCAGCAGTTCCAACGTTCCAGATACGCAGTATTTT.

The chain combines TRBV7-2 with TRBJ1-1, with D tentatively TRBD1 (6 bases). V lost 8 bases to trimming and J lost 6 bases, with 22 bases between them. The CDR3 extends over 15 amino acids. Germline V gene lookup returns CDR1 SGHTA and CDR2 FQGNSA. The CDR3 reads CASGTRQVGRAEAFF. The CDR3 DNA is TGTGCCAGCGGGACGCGACAGGTAGGGAGGGCTGAAGCTTTCTTT. Looking up the rest from reference TRBV7-2 and TRBJ1-1 gives the full variable domain: GAGVSQSPSNKVTEKGKDVELRCDPISGHTALYWYRQSLGQGLEFLIYFQGNSAPDKSGLPSDRFSAERTGGSVSTLTIQRTQQEDSAVYLCASGTRQVGRAEAFFGQGTRLTVV.

V gene TRBV7-8 combines with J gene TRBJ1-2, with no clear D. This CDR3 contains 14 residues. Trimming stripped 1 base from V and 0 bases from J, with 6 bases between. Germline V gene lookup returns CDR1 SGHVS and CDR2 FQNEAQ. CDR3 DNA: TGTGCCAGCAGCTTAGTGACAACTAACTATGGCTACACCTTC. This gives the protein CASSLVTTNYGYTF.

The rearrangement uses TRBV5-1 and TRBJ2-7; TRBD2 matches 7 bases. The V and J ends lost 5 bases and 2 bases, in that order; junction bases with no gene match: 7. This CDR3 has 14 residues. Germline CDR1 SGHRS, CDR2 YFSETQ. For the CDR3, the DNA is TGCGCCAGCAGTGGTCCTAGCGGCGCCTACGAGCAGTACTTC. This gives the protein CASSGPSGAYEQYF.